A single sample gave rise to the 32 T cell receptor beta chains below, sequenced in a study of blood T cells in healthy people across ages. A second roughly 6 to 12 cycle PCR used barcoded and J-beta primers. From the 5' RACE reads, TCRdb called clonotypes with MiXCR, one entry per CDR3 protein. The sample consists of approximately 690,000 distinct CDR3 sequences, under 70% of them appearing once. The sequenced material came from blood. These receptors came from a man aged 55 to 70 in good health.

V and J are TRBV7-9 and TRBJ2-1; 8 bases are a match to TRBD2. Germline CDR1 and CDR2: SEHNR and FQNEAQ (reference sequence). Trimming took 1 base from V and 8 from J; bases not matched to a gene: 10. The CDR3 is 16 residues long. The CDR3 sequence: CASSLGLAGFRDEQFF. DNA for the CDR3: TGTGCCAGCAGCTTAGGGCTAGCGGGTTTTCGCGATGAGCAGTTCTTC.

The CDR3 DNA reads as TGCGCCAGCAGCTCGGGGGGACGCCAAGAGACCCAGTACTTC. It codes for CASSSGGRQETQYF. The V call is TRBV5-1, the J call TRBJ2-5; TRBD2 matches 7 bases. The CDR3 is 14 amino acids. V was clipped by 3 bases and J by 1 base; unmatched bases: 3. CDR1 is SGHRS and CDR2 is YFSETQ in the germline V gene.

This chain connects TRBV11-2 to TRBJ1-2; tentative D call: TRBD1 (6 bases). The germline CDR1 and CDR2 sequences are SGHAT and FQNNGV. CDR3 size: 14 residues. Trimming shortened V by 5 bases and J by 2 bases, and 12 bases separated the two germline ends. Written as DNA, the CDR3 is TGTGCCAGCAGCCTAGGACAGTCAAACTATGGCTACACCTTC. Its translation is CASSLGQSNYGYTF.

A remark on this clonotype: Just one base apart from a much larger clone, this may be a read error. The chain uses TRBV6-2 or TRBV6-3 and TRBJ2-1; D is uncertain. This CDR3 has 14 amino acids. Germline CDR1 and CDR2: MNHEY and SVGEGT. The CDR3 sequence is CASSYGNRQNGQFF. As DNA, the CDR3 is TGTGCCAGCAGTTATGGGAACAGACAAAATGGGCAGTTCTTC.

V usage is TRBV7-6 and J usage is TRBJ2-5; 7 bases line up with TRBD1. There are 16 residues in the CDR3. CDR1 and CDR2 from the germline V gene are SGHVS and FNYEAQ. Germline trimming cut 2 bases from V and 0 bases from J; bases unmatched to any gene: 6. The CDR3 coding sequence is TGTGCCAGCAGCTTACCAGTGACAGGGTACCAAGAGACCCAGTACTTC. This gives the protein CASSLPVTGYQETQYF.

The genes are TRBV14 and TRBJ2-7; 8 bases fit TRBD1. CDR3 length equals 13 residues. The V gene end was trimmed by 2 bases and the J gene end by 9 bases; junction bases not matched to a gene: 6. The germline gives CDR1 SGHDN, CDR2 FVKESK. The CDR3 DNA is TGTGCCAGCAGCCAACAGCAGGGGGCAAGGCAGTACTTC. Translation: CASSQQQGARQYF.

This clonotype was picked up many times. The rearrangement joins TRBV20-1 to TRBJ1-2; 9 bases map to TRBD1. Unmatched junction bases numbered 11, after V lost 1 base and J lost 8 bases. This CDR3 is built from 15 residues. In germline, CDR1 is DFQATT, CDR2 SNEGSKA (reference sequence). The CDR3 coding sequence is TGCAGTGCTAGAGTCCCCTCCGGGACAGGGTACGGCTACACCTTC. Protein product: CSARVPSGTGYGYTF.

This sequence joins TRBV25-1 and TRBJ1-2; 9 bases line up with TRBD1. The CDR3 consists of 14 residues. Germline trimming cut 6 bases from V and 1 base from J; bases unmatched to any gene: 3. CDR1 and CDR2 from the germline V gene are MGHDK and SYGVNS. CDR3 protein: CASRETGGNYGYTF. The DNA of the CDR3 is TGTGCCAGCAGGGAGACAGGGGGTAACTATGGCTACACCTTC.

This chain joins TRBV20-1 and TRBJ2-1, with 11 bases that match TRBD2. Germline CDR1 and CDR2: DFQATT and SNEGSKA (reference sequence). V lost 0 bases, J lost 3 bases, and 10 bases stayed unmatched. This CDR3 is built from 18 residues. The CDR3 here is CSARDDASGGPYYNEQFF. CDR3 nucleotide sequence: TGCAGTGCTAGAGATGACGCTAGCGGGGGGCCTTACTACAATGAGCAGTTCTTC.

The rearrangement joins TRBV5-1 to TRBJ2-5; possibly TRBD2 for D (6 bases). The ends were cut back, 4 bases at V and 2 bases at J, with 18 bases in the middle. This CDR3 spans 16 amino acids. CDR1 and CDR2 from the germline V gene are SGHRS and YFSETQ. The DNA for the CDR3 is TGCGCCAGCAGCCCCGGGTGGAGGGCTACTCAAGAGACCCAGTACTTC. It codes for CASSPGWRATQETQYF.

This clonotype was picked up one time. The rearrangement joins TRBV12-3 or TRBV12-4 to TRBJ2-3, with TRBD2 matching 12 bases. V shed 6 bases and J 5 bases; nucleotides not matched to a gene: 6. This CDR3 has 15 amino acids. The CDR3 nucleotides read TGTGCCAGCAGAACCGTACTAGCGGGGGGAGATACGCAGTATTTT. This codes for CASRTVLAGGDTQYF.

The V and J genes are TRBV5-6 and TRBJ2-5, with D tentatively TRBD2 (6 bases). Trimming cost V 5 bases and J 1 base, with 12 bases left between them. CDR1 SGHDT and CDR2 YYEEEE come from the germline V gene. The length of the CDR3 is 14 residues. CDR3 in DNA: TGTGCCAGCAGGGACGGGGGTCCCCAAGAGACCCAGTACTTC. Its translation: CASRDGGPQETQYF.

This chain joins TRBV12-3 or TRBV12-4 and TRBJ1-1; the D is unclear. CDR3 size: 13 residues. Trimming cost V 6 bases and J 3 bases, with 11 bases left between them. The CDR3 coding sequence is TGTGCCAGCAGCCAGGAGTGGGACACTGAAGCTTTCTTT. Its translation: CASSQEWDTEAFF.

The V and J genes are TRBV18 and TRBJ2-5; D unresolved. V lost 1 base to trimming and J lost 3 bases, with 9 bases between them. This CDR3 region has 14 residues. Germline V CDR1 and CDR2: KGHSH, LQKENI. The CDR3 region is CASSPLHSEETQYF. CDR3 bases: TGTGCCAGCTCACCACTCCACAGTGAAGAGACCCAGTACTTC.

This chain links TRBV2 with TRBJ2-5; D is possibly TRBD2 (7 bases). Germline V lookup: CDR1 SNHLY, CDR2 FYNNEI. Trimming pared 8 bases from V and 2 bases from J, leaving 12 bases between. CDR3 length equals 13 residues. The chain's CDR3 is CASHRGGQETQYF. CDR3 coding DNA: TGTGCCAGCCATAGGGGGGGTCAAGAGACCCAGTACTTC.

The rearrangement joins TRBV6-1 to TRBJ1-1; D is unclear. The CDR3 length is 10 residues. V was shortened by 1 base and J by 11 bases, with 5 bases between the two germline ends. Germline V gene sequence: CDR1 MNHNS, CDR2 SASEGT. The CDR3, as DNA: TGTGCCAGCAGTGAAGTGAGCGCTTTCTTT. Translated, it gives CASSEVSAFF.

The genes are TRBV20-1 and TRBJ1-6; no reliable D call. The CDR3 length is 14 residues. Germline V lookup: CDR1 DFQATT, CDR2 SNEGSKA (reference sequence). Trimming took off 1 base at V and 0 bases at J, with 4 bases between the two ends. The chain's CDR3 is CSARGSSYNSPLHF. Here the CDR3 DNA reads TGCAGTGCTAGAGGGAGCTCCTATAATTCACCCCTCCACTTT.

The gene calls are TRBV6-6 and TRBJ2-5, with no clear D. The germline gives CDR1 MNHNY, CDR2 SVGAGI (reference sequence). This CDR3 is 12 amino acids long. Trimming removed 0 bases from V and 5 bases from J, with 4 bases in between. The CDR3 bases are TGTGCCAGCAGTTACTCGACCGAGACCCAGTACTTC. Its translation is CASSYSTETQYF.

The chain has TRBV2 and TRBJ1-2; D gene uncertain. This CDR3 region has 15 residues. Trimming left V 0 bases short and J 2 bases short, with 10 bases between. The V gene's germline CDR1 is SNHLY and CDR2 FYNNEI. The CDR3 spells CASSEAETINYGYTF. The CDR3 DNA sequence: TGTGCCAGCAGTGAAGCCGAAACGATCAACTATGGCTACACCTTC.

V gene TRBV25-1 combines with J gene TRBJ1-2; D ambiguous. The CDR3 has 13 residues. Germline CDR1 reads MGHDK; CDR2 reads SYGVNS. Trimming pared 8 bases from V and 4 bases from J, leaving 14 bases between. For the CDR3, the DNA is TGTGCCAGCCAACCGGACGTTAGCTATGGCTACACCTTC. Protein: CASQPDVSYGYTF.

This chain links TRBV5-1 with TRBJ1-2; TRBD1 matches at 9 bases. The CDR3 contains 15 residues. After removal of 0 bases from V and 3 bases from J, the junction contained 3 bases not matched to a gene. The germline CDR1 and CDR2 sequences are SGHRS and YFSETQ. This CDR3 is CASSLGQGGYYGYTF. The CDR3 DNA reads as TGCGCCAGCAGCTTGGGACAGGGGGGATACTATGGCTACACCTTC.

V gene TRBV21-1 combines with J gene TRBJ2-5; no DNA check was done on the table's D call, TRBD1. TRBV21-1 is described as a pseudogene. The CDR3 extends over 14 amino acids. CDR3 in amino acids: CAGSEDKRQETQYF. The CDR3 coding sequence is TGTGCCGGCAGCGAGGACAAGAGACAAGAGACCCAGTACTTC.

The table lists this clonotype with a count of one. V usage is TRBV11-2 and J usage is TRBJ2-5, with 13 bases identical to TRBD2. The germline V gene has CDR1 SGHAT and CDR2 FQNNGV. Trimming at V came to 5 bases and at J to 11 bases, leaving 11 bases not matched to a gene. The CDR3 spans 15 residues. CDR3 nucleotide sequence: TGTGCCAGCAGCCGGGGGACTAGCGGGGTTAGTGAGCAGTACTTC. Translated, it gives CASSRGTSGVSEQYF.

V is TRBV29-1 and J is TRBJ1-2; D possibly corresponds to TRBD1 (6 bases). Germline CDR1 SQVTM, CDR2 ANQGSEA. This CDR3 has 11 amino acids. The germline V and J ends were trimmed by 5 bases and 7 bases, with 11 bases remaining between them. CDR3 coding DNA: TGCAGCGTTAGGACAGTTGCTGGCTACACCTTC. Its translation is CSVRTVAGYTF.

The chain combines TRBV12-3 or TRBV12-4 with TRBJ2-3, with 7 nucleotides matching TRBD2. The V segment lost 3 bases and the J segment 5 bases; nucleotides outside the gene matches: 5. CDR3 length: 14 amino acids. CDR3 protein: CASSLGLTVDTQYF. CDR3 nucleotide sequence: TGTGCCAGCAGTTTGGGACTAACGGTAGATACGCAGTATTTT.

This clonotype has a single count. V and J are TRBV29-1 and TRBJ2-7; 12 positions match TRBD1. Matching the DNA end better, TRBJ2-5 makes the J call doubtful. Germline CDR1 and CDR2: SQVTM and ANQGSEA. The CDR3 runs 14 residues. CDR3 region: CSGSSGTGGETQYF. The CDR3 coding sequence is TGCAGCGGCTCCTCCGGGACAGGGGGCGAGACCCAGTACTTC.

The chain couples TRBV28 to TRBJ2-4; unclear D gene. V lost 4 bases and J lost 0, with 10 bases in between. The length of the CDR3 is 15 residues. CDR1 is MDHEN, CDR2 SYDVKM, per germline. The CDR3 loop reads CASSYGPLAKNIQYF. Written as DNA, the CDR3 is TGTGCCAGCAGTTACGGGCCCTTAGCCAAAAACATTCAGTACTTC. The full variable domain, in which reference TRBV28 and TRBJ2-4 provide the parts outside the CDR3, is DVKVTQSSRYLVKRTGEKVFLECVQDMDHENMFWYRQDPGLGLRLIYFSYDVKMKEKGDIPEGYSVSREKKERFSLILESASTNQTSMYLCASSYGPLAKNIQYFGAGTRLSVL.

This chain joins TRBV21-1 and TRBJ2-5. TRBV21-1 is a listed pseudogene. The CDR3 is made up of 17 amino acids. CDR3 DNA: TGTGCCAGCAGCAAATTGAAGTACCTAAGCTCCCAAGAGACCCAGTACTTC. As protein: CASSKLKYLSSQETQYF.

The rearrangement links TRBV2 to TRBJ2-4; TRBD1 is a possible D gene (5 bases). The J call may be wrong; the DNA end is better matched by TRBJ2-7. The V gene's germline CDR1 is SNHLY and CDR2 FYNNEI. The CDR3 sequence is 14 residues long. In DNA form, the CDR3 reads TGTGCCAGCAGTGGGGTCGCAGGGTCCTACGAGCAGTACTTC. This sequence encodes CASSGVAGSYEQYF.

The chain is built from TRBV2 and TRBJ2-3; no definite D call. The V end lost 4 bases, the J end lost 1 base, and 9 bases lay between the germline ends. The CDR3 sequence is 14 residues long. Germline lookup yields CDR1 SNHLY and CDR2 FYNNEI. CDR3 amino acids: CASSGSIRTDTQYF. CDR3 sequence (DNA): TGTGCCAGCAGTGGAAGTATTCGCACAGATACGCAGTATTTT.

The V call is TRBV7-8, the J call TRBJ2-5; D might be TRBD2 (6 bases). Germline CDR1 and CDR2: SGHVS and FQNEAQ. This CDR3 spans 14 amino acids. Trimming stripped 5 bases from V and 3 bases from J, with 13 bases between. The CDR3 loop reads CASSPWAGKETQYF. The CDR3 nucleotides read TGTGCCAGCAGCCCATGGGCGGGAAAAGAGACCCAGTACTTC.

In nucleotides, the CDR3 is TGTGCCAGCAGTGCCGAGGGACAGTATAATTCACCCCTCCACTTT. Translating gives CASSAEGQYNSPLHF. The chain has TRBV2 and TRBJ1-6; TRBD1 matches 7 bases. Germline-derived CDR1 and CDR2 are SNHLY and FYNNEI. The CDR3 contains 15 residues. Trimming cost V 4 bases and J 4 bases; bases outside gene matches: 4.